This T cell receptor beta chain was obtained from a study of graft-versus-host responses after intestinal transplantation (dated by TCRdb to the early 2020s). About the study as a whole: The transplants that recipients received were multivisceral, liver-intestinal, or isolated intestinal. Graft-versus-host and host-versus-graft alloreactive T cell clones were tracked in the graft, circulation and bone marrow after intestinal transplantation using bulk TCR-beta CDR3 sequencing. The cohort enrolled fewer than 25 intestinal transplant recipients including one retransplant, and a few patients lacking pretransplant specimens were excluded. Alloreactive clones were identified by sequencing pre-transplant mixed lymphocyte reaction products and comparing these products with unstimulated pre-transplant donor and recipient T cells. Donor T cell macrochimerism was defined as a peak of at least 4% donor T cells among recipient peripheral blood mononuclear cells. Every recipient was given anti-thymocyte globulin induction, followed by about three years of maintenance tacrolimus and steroids. Rather than going through the commercial service, samples from a few later patients were sequenced in-house on an Illumina MiSeq and processed with MiXCR. What the study reported, not specific to this receptor: Conclusions were limited by the relatively low number and heterogeneity of intestinal transplant patients. Peak levels of circulating GvH clones were associated with declines in HvG clones early after transplant. High GvH to HvG T cell clonal ratios were observed in the allografts of patients with donor T cell macrochimerism. GvH clones turned up in recipient bone marrow, with some appearing earlier in ileal mucosa or blood, a pattern consistent with an intestinal mucosal origin.

Library generation was performed with the immunoSEQ multiplex PCR assay. In most patients, genomic DNA was isolated using the Qiagen DNeasy Blood and Tissue Kit and sent frozen to Adaptive Biotechnologies for TCR sequencing. For most patients, genomic DNA was subjected to high-throughput TCR-beta CDR3 sequencing by Adaptive Biotechnologies. As for how the authors treated the data: TCR sequencing data were retrieved from Adaptive's ImmunoSEQ software for roughly 17 patients, whereas a few other patients were processed with MiXCR and VDJtools. To correct CD4 versus CD8 sorting errors, any sequence found in both subsets at a frequency ratio below 5:1 was removed. CDR3 nucleotide sequences shared between donor and recipient were removed because their origin could not be assigned. To be classed as alloreactive, a clone needed at least 2-fold expansion over unstimulated cells and a minimum CFSE-low frequency of 0.002% (template counts) or 0.001% (read counts). Clones were considered mappable if detected in sequenced pre-transplant spleen, lymph node, or MLR CFSE-low populations of the donor or recipient. The cumulative frequency of alloreactive clones was calculated as a percentage of all sequences, weighted by copy number. Here the immuneACCESS table is served through TCRdb, limited to in-frame sequences with V and J called. Missing clones are a known gap in these copies; in checked studies unresolved V genes cover under half, and the rest lacks a known reason. V and J calls and clone size are as listed in that table; D and trimming were resolved from the DNA. The sample table shows about 96,000 clones, and around 90% are seen once. 0.15% to 0.2% of the sample lies in the top ten.

Remarks on this clone: The target of this receptor is not known. No clone much larger than this one lies a single base away; base qualities are absent.

Interpreted using the paper, the time point label stands for: cells obtained before transplantation from donor or recipient. CD3+CD4+ and CD3+CD8+ populations were FACS-sorted from unstimulated pre-transplant donor and recipient cells taken from spleen or lymph nodes. The germline V gene provides CDR1 WSHSY and CDR2 SAAADI. The CDR3 runs 13 amino acids, cysteine and phenylalanine included. Kept here is only the CDR3 DNA, which spans 39 bases and is read in frame from base 1. V and J are truncated by 7 bases and 4 bases respectively, leaving an intervening sequence of 11 bases. The V and J segments used are TRBV10-2 and TRBJ2-1; TRBD2 is perhaps the D gene, given 6 matching bases. Sequences were derived from unstimulated CD4+ T cells sorted from spleen or lymph node cells, sampled before intestinal transplant. The TCR originated in a human donor who received an intestinal transplant. The nucleotides read TGCGCCAGCACGGGCCGGGGGTACAATGAGCAGTTCTTC. This gives the protein CASTGRGYNEQFF.